Reported below is one TCR beta chain. Its recognized antigen is unknown. No clone much larger than this one lies a single base away; base qualities are absent. The sequencer was an Illumina HiSeq 1500. Starting from the raw public reads, TCRdb applied fastp trimming at Q25, assembled clones with MiXCR and retained in-frame beta chains. Under each unique CDR3 protein, matching rows form one entry showing the most common genes and DNA. In this sample the table shows 150,000 to 200,000 distinct CDR3 sequences, 8% to 10% of which occur a single time. The ten largest clones represent about 4.6% of the sample. This record comes from a study of T cell repertoires in cytomegalovirus infection (dated by TCRdb to the late 2010s). As for the study more broadly: Donor HLA type was relevant to the analysis, as public TCR beta signatures indicated carriage of CMV infection together with the matching HLA type. Study-level results and caveats: The ex vivo response was dominated by HLA-C-restricted CMV-specific TCR beta clonotypes, which also provided the single most frequent clonotype in two of eight donors. Cumulative frequency of public TCR beta family members discriminated carriers of CMV infection plus the relevant HLA type in this cohort and an independent 352-donor cohort.

The CDR3 starts with the cysteine, ends with the phenylalanine, and has 16 residues. Solely the CDR3 DNA is kept, with 48 bases framed from the first base. At the junction V is shortened by 0 bases and J by 6 bases, with 14 bases in between. CDR1 and CDR2 are read off the germline V gene as KGHDR and SFDVKD. This receptor was obtained from a human donor in good health (CMV status not recorded). Some clones in this sample may be carry-over from other donors' samples. The rearrangement combines TRBV24-1 with TRBJ1-5; the D gene is not confidently resolved. Sequencing used PBMCs. CDR3 region: CATSDLLLGRGQPQHF. The DNA sequence reads TGTGCCACCAGTGATTTGCTCCTGGGTCGGGGTCAGCCCCAGCATTTT.